This T cell receptor (beta chain) was recorded in a study of neurological immune-mediated disorders. The study built sorted libraries from around 1 million CD4+ or CD8+ T cells. From 15-18 subjects, each sequencing run yielded over 180 million TCR-beta sequences. MiXCR was run by TCRdb on the 5' RACE reads, yielding one entry per CDR3 protein. The data contain 30,000 to 45,000 distinct CDR3 sequences, 11% of them seen just once; the ten biggest clones take up roughly 4%. Concerning this clonotype: With a much larger clone just one base away, this may be a read error.

The receptor was derived from a woman aged 25 to 39 with HTLV-1-associated myelopathy (HAM/TSP). Sequencing was carried out using CD4+ T cells from blood.

The CDR3 loop reads CSATFLKGGSYEQYF. The CDR3 DNA is TGCAGTGCCACCTTCCTAAAAGGAGGCTCCTACGAGCAGTACTTC. V usage is TRBV20-1 and J usage is TRBJ2-7, with D possibly matching TRBD2 (5 bases). This CDR3 region has 15 residues. The V and J ends lost 6 bases and 0 bases respectively, with 18 bases between them. Germline CDR1 reads DFQATT; CDR2 reads SNEGSKA (reference sequence).